Below, 23 T cell receptor beta chains from the same sample are listed, as sequenced in a study of blood T cell repertoires in COVID-19. The table came from immunoSEQ multiplex PCR; TCRdb's copy has only in-frame clones and leaves some out. The sample has hundreds of thousands of clones, roughly 80% seen once. Sequencing used PBMCs or T cells enriched from blood (not recorded which). These receptors originate from a middle-aged man who had been exposed to COVID-19.

The chain carries TRBV27 and TRBJ1-5; 9 bases align to TRBD1. J gave up 6 bases and V 4 bases, and 13 bases lay outside the gene matches. The germline V gene has CDR1 MNHEY and CDR2 SMNVEV (reference sequence). This CDR3 comprises 17 residues. CDR3 residues: CASSWWGQGRGTQPQHF. The CDR3 DNA is TGTGCCAGCAGTTGGTGGGGACAGGGACGAGGCACTCAGCCCCAGCATTTT.

The chain has TRBV18 and TRBJ2-5; D might be TRBD1 (5 bases). V was clipped by 2 bases and J by 5 bases, with 6 bases between them. This CDR3 is built from 12 residues. Germline V gene sequence: CDR1 KGHSH, CDR2 LQKENI. Written as DNA, the CDR3 is TGTGCCAGCTCACCAAAGGGGGAGACCCAGTACTTC. As protein: CASSPKGETQYF.

This chain uses TRBV25-1 with TRBJ1-1; no clear D gene. The CDR3 has 11 residues. Germline CDR1 MGHDK, CDR2 SYGVNS. V lost 11 bases, J lost 6 bases, and 13 bases lay in between. The CDR3 DNA reads as TGTGCCTCGACGGCGGGCGCTGAAGCTTTCTTT. Translation: CASTAGAEAFF.

The chain employs TRBV11-2 and TRBJ2-7; D might be TRBD2 (6 bases). CDR1 SGHAT and CDR2 FQNNGV come from the germline V gene. The CDR3 sequence is 15 residues long. V was clipped by 0 bases and J by 5 bases, with 14 bases between them. The CDR3 sequence: CASSLDPGRGHEQYF. CDR3 DNA: TGTGCCAGCAGCTTAGATCCCGGGAGAGGTCACGAGCAGTACTTC.

The V call is TRBV7-3, the J call TRBJ2-7, with no clear D. CDR3 size: 15 residues. V was trimmed by 1 base and J by 4 bases, leaving 14 bases between them. The V gene's germline CDR1 is SGHTA and CDR2 FQGTGA. The CDR3 here is CASSLRPDSMYEQYF. DNA for the CDR3: TGTGCCAGCAGCTTAAGGCCTGACTCTATGTACGAGCAGTACTTC.

V usage is TRBV24-1 and J usage is TRBJ2-1, with 9 bases that match TRBD2. The CDR3 has 16 residues. The germline V gene has CDR1 KGHDR and CDR2 SFDVKD. V lost 6 bases, J lost 2 bases, and 7 bases stayed unmatched. The CDR3 DNA reads TGTGCCACCAGTCATGAAGCGGGGGGAACCTACAATGAGCAGTTCTTC. It yields the protein CATSHEAGGTYNEQFF.

The V call is TRBV12-3 or TRBV12-4, the J call TRBJ2-7; no firm D call. The CDR3 runs 13 residues. With 3 bases removed from V and 4 bases from J, the gap between germline ends came to 10 bases. For the CDR3, the DNA is TGTGCCAGCAGTTTCTCGCAGTTGTACGAGCAGTACTTC. Its protein is CASSFSQLYEQYF.

The chain uses TRBV6-6 and TRBJ2-2, with 8 positions matching TRBD2. Germline-derived CDR1 and CDR2 are MNHNY and SVGAGI (reference sequence). Germline trimming cut 4 bases from V and 7 bases from J; bases unmatched to any gene: 8. The CDR3 is 15 residues long. The DNA of the CDR3 is TGTGCCAGCAGTTCCCTGGCGGGAGGTAGCGGGGAGCTGTTTTTT. It specifies CASSSLAGGSGELFF.

The V call is TRBV6-5, the J call TRBJ1-6; D is perhaps TRBD1 (5 bases). Trimming removed 7 bases at V and 10 bases at J, with 20 bases between. CDR1 is MNHEY and CDR2 is SVGAGI in the germline V gene. The CDR3 spans 15 residues. This CDR3 is CASTERGTRGSPLHF. The CDR3 DNA sequence: TGTGCCAGCACCGAAAGGGGCACCCGAGGATCACCCCTCCACTTT.

The chain combines TRBV3-1 (or the pseudogene TRBV3-2) with TRBJ2-4; no firm D call. V dropped 1 base and J dropped 1 base, with 11 bases sitting between them. Germline V CDR1 and CDR2: LGHDT, YNNKEL (reference sequence). This CDR3 contains 16 residues. CDR3: CASSQGVGLAKNIQYF. CDR3 nucleotide sequence: TGTGCCAGCAGCCAAGGAGTCGGGTTGGCCAAAAACATTCAGTACTTC.

The chain links TRBV9 to TRBJ2-2; TRBD2 is a possible D gene (6 bases). Germline lookup yields CDR1 SGDLS and CDR2 YYNGEE. V lost 0 bases and J lost 6, with 15 bases in between. The CDR3 has 16 residues. Here the CDR3 reads CASSVEGRSMAGELFF. The CDR3 DNA is TGTGCCAGCAGCGTAGAAGGGAGGTCGATGGCCGGGGAGCTGTTTTTT. The full variable domain, completed using reference TRBV9 and TRBJ2-2, is DSGVTQTPKHLITATGQRVTLRCSPRSGDLSVYWYQQSLDQGLQFLIQYYNGEERAKGNILERFSAQQFPDLHSELNLSSLELGDSALYFCASSVEGRSMAGELFFGEGSRLTVL.

The gene calls are TRBV7-2 and TRBJ2-7; 10 nucleotides align to TRBD2. Trimming cost V 3 bases and J 6 bases; bases outside gene matches: 8. The germline V gene has CDR1 SGHTA and CDR2 FQGNSA. This CDR3 is 15 amino acids long. The DNA for the CDR3 is TGTGCCAGCAGCTTGGGGCTAGCGGGAGCAGGCGAGCAGTACTTC. It specifies CASSLGLAGAGEQYF.

The J gene is TRBJ1-1, the V gene TRBV19; D is uncertain. The CDR3 runs 15 residues. The ends were cut back, 0 bases at V and 4 bases at J, with 12 bases in the middle. The germline CDR1 and CDR2 sequences are LNHDA and SQIVND (reference sequence). The CDR3 DNA is TGTGCCAGTAGTATAGATCACCGATCCGGCACTGAAGCTTTCTTT. Its translation: CASSIDHRSGTEAFF.

A few counts support this clone. The chain links TRBV7-6 to TRBJ2-7; TRBD2 agrees at 9 bases. Trimming at V came to 1 base and at J to 3 bases, leaving 7 bases not matched to a gene. This CDR3 is 16 amino acids long. Germline CDR1 reads SGHVS; CDR2 reads FNYEAQ. The chain's CDR3 is CASSLEGGRADYEQYF. CDR3 in DNA: TGTGCCAGCAGCTTAGAGGGCGGGAGGGCCGACTACGAGCAGTACTTC.

In this sample, this clone turned up once. The V call is TRBV6-5, the J call TRBJ1-2; weak D call: TRBD1 (5 bases). Germline V gene sequence: CDR1 MNHEY, CDR2 SVGAGI. The V gene lost 8 bases and the J gene lost 3 bases, with 10 bases spanning the gap. The CDR3 is 12 residues long. The DNA of the CDR3 is TGTGCCAGCTTCGAGACAGACTATGGCTACACCTTC. Protein product: CASFETDYGYTF.

The chain links TRBV19 to TRBJ1-1; 7 bases match TRBD1. CDR3 length: 14 residues. Per the germline V gene, CDR1 is LNHDA and CDR2 is SQIVND (reference sequence). Trimming at V came to 3 bases and at J to 5 bases, leaving 6 bases not matched to a gene. CDR3 DNA: TGTGCCAGTAGTATTCCAGGGGGTAGTACTGAAGCTTTCTTT. Its translation is CASSIPGGSTEAFF.

The chain has TRBV6-6 and TRBJ2-7; D remains ambiguous. This CDR3 is built from 12 residues. Between the trimmed V and J ends, which lost 10 bases and 1 base, there was a span of 11 bases. The germline gives CDR1 MNHNY, CDR2 SVGAGI (reference sequence). The CDR3 coding sequence is TGTGCCACCGCCGTCAGATCCTACGAGCAGTACTTC. Translated: CATAVRSYEQYF.

The chain carries TRBV11-2 and TRBJ2-2; 8 positions match TRBD2. Trimming cost V 6 bases and J 6 bases; bases outside gene matches: 18. Looked up from germline, CDR1 is SGHAT and CDR2 is FQNNGV. The CDR3 extends over 18 amino acids. The CDR3 sequence: CASRPRRFERESAGELFF. The CDR3 DNA follows: TGTGCCAGCAGGCCCAGGCGTTTTGAGCGGGAGTCCGCCGGGGAGCTGTTTTTT.

V gene TRBV4-1 combines with J gene TRBJ1-3, with D maybe TRBD1 (5 bases). CDR1 is MGHRA and CDR2 is YSYEKL in the germline V gene. Trimming left V 1 base short and J 4 bases short, with 8 bases between. This CDR3 region has 14 residues. CDR3 nucleotides: TGCGCCAGCAGCCAAGTGGGGGGAGGAAACACCATATATTTT. This gives the protein CASSQVGGGNTIYF.

The V and J genes are TRBV5-4 and TRBJ1-5; TRBD1 might be the D (6 bases). Germline-derived CDR1 and CDR2 are SGHNT and YYREEE (reference sequence). Trimming shortened V by 0 bases and J by 0 bases, and 7 bases separated the two germline ends. This CDR3 is 15 amino acids long. In DNA form, the CDR3 reads TGTGCCAGCAGCTTGGGACAGGATAGCAATCAGCCCCAGCATTTT. Its protein is CASSLGQDSNQPQHF.

The rearrangement links TRBV2 to TRBJ2-1; 12 bases are shared with TRBD2. J gave up 6 bases and V 4 bases, and 4 bases lay outside the gene matches. Germline CDR1 SNHLY, CDR2 FYNNEI. The CDR3 runs to 15 residues. CDR3 amino acids: CASSVLTSGSNEQFF. The CDR3 nucleotides read TGTGCCAGCAGTGTCCTGACTAGCGGGAGCAATGAGCAGTTCTTC. The entire variable domain, with the rest obtained from reference TRBV2 and TRBJ2-1, is as follows: EPEVTQTPSHQVTQMGQEVILRCVPISNHLYFYWYRQILGQKVEFLVSFYNNEISEKSEIFDDQFSVERPDGSNFTLKIRSTKLEDSAMYFCASSVLTSGSNEQFFGPGTRLTVL.

This clone is a singleton in its sample. The chain joins TRBV12-3 or TRBV12-4 to TRBJ2-7, with 8 bases fitting TRBD2. CDR3 length: 12 residues. The J segment lost 7 bases and the V segment lost 6 bases, leaving 5 bases of the junction unmatched. The CDR3 DNA reads as TGTGCCAGCAGACGACCGGGAGGGGAGCAGTACTTC. Protein sequence: CASRRPGGEQYF.

This clone has only one observation. The chain couples TRBV27 to TRBJ1-2, with 9 bases that match TRBD1. From germline, CDR1 is MNHEY and CDR2 SMNVEV (reference sequence). Trimming cost V 1 base and J 4 bases; bases outside gene matches: 7. The CDR3 length is 16 residues. CDR3 sequence reads: CASSLFPGQGSYGYTF. In DNA form, the CDR3 reads TGTGCCAGCAGTTTATTTCCGGGACAGGGAAGCTATGGCTACACCTTC.